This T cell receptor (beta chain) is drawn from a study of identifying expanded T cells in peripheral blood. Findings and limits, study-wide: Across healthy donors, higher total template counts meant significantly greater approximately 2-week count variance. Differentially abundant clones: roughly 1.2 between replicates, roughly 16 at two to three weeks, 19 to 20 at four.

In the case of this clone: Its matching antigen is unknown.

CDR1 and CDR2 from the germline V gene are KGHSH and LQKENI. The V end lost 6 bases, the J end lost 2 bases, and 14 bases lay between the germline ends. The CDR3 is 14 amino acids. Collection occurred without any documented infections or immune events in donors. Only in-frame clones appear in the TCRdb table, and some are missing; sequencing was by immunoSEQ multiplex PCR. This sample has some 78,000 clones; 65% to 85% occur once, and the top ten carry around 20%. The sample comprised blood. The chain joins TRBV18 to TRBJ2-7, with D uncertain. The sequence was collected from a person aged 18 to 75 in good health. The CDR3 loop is CASSSKGPTYEQYF. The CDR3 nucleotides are TGTGCCAGCTCTTCCAAAGGGCCCACCTACGAGCAGTACTTC.